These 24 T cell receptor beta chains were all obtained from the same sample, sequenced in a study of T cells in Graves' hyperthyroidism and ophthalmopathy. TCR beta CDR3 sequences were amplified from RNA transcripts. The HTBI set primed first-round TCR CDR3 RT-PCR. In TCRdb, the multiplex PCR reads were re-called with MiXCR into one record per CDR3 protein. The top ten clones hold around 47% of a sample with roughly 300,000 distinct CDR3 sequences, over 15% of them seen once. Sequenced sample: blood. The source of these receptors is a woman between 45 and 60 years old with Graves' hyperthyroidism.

The CDR3 spells CASSEKTREQYV. For the CDR3, the DNA is TGTGCCAGCAGTGAGAAGACAAGGGAGCAGTACGTC. The rearrangement joins TRBV25-1 to TRBJ2-7; no definite D call. CDR1 and CDR2 (germline): MGHDK, SYGVNS. The CDR3 covers 12 residues. The germline V and J ends were trimmed by 3 bases and 7 bases, with 10 bases remaining between them.

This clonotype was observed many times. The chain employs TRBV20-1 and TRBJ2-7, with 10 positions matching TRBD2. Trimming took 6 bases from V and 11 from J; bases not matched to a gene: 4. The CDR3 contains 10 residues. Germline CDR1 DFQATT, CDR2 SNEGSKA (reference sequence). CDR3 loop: CSAFLAGEYF. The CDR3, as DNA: TGCAGTGCATTTCTAGCGGGAGAGTACTTC.

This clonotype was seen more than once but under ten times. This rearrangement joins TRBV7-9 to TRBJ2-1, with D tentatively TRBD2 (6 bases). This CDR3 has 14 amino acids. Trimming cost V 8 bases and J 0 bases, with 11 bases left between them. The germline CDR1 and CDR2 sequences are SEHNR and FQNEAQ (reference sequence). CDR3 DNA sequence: TGTGCCAGCCCCGGGGGACTCTCCTACAATGAGCAGTTCTTC. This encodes CASPGGLSYNEQFF.

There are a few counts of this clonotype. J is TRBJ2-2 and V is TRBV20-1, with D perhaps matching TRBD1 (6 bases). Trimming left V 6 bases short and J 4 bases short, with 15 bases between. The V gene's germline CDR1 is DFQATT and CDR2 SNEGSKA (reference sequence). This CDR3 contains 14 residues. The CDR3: CSADPGQVTGELFF. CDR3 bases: TGCAGTGCGGACCCGGGACAAGTCACCGGGGAGCTGTTTTTT.

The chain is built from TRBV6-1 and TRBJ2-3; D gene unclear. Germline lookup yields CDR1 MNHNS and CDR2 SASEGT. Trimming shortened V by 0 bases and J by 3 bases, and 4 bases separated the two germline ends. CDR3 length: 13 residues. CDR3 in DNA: TGTGCCAGCAGTGAAGCGGGGACAGATACGCAGTATTTT. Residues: CASSEAGTDTQYF.

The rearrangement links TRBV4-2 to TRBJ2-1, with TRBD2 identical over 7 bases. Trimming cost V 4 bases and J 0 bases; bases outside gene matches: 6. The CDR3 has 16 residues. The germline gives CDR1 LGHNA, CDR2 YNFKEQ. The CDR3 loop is CASSLATSNSYNEQFF. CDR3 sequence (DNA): TGTGCCAGCAGCCTGGCGACTAGCAACTCCTACAATGAGCAGTTCTTC.

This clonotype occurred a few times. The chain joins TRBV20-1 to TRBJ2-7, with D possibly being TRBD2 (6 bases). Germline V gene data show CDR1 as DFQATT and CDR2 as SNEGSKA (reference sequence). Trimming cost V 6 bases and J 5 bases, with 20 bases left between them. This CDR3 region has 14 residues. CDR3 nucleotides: TGCAGTGCACGCCGGCCGGGAGAGAACGACGAGCAGTACTTC. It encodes CSARRPGENDEQYF.

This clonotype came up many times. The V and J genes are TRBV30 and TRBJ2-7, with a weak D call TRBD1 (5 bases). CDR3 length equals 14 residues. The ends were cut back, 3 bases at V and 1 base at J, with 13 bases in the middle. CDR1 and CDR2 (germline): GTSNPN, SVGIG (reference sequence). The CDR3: CAWSQDTPSYEQYF. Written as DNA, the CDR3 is TGTGCCTGGAGCCAGGACACCCCATCCTACGAGCAGTACTTC.

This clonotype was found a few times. The CDR3 reads CASSSFPRRNEQFF. The CDR3 coding sequence is TGCGCCAGCAGCTCCTTCCCCAGACGCAATGAGCAGTTCTTC. The genes are TRBV4-1 and TRBJ2-1; D gene uncertain. Germline V gene data show CDR1 as MGHRA and CDR2 as YSYEKL. The CDR3 contains 14 residues. Trimming took 5 bases from V and 6 from J, leaving 14 bases between them.

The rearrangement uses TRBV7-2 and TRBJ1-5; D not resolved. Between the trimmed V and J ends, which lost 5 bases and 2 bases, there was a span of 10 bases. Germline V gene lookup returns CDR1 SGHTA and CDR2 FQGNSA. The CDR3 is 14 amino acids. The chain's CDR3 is CASSRREGNQPQHF. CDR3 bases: TGTGCCAGCAGCCGGCGGGAGGGCAATCAGCCCCAGCATTTT.

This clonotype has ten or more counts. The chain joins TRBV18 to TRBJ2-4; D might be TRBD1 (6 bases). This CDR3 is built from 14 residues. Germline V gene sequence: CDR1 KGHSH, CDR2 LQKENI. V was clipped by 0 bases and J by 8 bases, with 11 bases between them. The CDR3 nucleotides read TGTGCCAGCTCACCACCGGCAGGGGAACACATTCAGTACTTC. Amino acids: CASSPPAGEHIQYF. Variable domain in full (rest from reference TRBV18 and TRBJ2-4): NAGVMQNPRHLVRRRGQEARLRCSPMKGHSHVYWYRQLPEEGLKFMVYLQKENIIDESGMPKERFSAEFPKEGPSILRIQQVVRGDSAAYFCASSPPAGEHIQYFGAGTRLSVL.

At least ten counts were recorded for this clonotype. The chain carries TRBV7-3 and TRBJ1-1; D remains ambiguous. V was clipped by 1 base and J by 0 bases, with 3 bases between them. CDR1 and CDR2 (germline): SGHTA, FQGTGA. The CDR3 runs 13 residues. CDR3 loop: CASSLIVNTEAFF. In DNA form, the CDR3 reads TGTGCCAGCAGCTTAATTGTGAACACTGAAGCTTTCTTT.

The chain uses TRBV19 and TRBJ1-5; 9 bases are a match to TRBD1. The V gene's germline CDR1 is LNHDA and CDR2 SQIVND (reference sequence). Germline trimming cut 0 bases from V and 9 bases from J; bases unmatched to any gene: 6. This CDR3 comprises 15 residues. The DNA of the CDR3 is TGTGCCAGTAGTATAGATGAGACAGGGGGTCGGCCCCAGCATTTT. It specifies CASSIDETGGRPQHF.

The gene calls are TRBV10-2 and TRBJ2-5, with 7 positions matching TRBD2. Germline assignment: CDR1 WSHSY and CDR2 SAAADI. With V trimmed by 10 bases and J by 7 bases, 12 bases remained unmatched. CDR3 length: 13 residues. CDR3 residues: CATSGNGEGTQYF. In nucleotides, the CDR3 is TGCGCCACCAGCGGGAATGGGGAAGGGACCCAGTACTTC.

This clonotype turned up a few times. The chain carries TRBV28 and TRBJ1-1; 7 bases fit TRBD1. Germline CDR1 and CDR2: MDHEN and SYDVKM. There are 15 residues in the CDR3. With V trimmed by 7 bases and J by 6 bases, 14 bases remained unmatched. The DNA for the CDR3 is TGTGCCAGCACCCCATCGGGAGGGGGCGCATCTGAAGCTTTCTTT. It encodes CASTPSGGGASEAFF.

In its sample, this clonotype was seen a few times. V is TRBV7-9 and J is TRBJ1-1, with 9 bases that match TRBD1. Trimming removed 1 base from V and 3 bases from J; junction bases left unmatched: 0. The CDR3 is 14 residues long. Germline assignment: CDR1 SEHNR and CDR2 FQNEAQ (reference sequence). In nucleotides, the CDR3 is TGTGCCAGCAGCTTAGGGACAGGGGACACTGAAGCTTTCTTT. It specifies CASSLGTGDTEAFF.

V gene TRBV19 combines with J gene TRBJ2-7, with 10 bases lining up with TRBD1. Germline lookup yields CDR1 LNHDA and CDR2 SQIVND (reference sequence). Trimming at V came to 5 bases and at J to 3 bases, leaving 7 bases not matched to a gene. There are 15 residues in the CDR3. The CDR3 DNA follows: TGTGCCAGTAGTCCGGGACAGGGGAAATACTACGAGCAGTACTTC. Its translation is CASSPGQGKYYEQYF.

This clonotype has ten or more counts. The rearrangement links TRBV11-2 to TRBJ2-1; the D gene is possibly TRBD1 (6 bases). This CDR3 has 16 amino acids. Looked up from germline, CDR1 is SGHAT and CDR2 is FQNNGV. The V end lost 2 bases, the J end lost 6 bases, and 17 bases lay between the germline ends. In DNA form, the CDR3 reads TGTGCCAGCAGCTTAAACACAGGGCATGTTGGCAATGAGCAGTTCTTC. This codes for CASSLNTGHVGNEQFF. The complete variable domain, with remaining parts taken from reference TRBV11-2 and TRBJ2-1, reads EAGVAQSPRYKIIEKRQSVAFWCNPISGHATLYWYQQILGQGPKLLIQFQNNGVVDDSQLPKDRFSAERLKGVDSTLKIQPAKLEDSAVYLCASSLNTGHVGNEQFFGPGTRLTVL.

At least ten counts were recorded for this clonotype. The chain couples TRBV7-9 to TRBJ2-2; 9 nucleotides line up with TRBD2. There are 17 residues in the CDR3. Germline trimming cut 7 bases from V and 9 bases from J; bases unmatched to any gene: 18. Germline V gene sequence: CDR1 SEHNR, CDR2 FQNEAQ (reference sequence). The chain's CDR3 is CASTPSRASGDRWELFF. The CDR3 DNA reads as TGTGCCAGCACCCCTAGCAGGGCTAGCGGGGATCGTTGGGAGCTGTTTTTT.

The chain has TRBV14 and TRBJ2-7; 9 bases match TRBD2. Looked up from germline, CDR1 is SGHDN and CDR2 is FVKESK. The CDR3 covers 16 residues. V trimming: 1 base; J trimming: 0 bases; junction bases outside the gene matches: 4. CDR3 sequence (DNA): TGTGCCAGCAGCCAAGGCCTAGCGGGATACTCCTACGAGCAGTACTTC. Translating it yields CASSQGLAGYSYEQYF.

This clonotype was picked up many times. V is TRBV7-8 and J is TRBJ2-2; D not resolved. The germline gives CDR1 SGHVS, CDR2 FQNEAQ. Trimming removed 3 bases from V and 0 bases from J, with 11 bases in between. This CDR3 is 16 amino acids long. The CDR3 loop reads CASSFWQIANTGELFF. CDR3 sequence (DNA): TGTGCCAGCAGCTTCTGGCAGATCGCGAACACCGGGGAGCTGTTTTTT.

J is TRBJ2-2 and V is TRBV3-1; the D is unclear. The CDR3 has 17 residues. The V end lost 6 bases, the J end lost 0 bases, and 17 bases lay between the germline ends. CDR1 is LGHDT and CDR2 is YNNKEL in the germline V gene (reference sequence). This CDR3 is CASSQTSGRTNTGELFF. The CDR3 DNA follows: TGTGCCAGCAGTCAAACCAGTGGCAGAACGAACACCGGGGAGCTGTTTTTT.

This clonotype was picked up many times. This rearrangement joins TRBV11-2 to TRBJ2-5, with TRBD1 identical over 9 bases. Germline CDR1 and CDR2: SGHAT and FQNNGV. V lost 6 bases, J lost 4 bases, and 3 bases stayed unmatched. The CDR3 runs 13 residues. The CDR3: CASRQGARETQYF. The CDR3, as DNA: TGTGCCAGCAGACAGGGGGCGAGAGAGACCCAGTACTTC.

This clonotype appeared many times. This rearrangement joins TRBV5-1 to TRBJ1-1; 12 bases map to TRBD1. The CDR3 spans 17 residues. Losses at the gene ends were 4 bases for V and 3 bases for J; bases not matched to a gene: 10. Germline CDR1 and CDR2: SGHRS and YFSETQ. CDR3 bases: TGCGCCAGCAGCGGCCCCCGGGACAGGGGGCGGGACACTGAAGCTTTCTTT. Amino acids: CASSGPRDRGRDTEAFF.